Following are 4 T cell receptor beta chains from one sample sequenced in a study of identical twins. TCRdb reanalysed the 5' RACE reads using MiXCR and keeps one entry per CDR3 protein. The sample has 450,000 or so distinct CDR3 sequences, roughly an eighth seen once. This sample was also put to use in a study of yellow fever vaccine responses in identical twins.

Sequenced material: CD4+ T cells sorted from blood. The receptor set was obtained from a woman under 30 in good health.

In this sample, this clonotype turned up once. Mismatch with germline at one junction end may stem from a read error. The rearrangement joins TRBV7-7 to TRBJ2-2; TRBD2 is a possible D gene (6 bases). The CDR3 runs to 16 residues. Germline V gives CDR1 SSHAT, CDR2 FNYEAQ (reference sequence). The CDR3 sequence is CASSSRLGGNTGELFF. The CDR3 coding sequence is TGTGCTAGCAGCTCCCGGCTGGGGGGGAACACCGGGGAGCTGTTTTTT.

This clonotype was counted only a few times. This sequence joins TRBV3-1 and TRBJ2-7; D could derive from TRBD1 or TRBD2 (5 bases each). CDR1 LGHDT and CDR2 YNNKEL come from the germline V gene (reference sequence). The CDR3 runs to 17 residues. V lost 0 bases and J lost 4, with 19 bases in between. The CDR3 nucleotides are TGTGCCAGCAGCCAAGATTCTCGGGGACCAGAACGATACGAGCAGTACTTC. It encodes CASSQDSRGPERYEQYF.

V and J are TRBV29-1 and TRBJ2-7; D unresolved. Germline V CDR1 and CDR2: SQVTM, ANQGSEA. This CDR3 is 12 amino acids long. V dropped 4 bases and J dropped 2 bases, with 9 bases sitting between them. CDR3 sequence reads: CSVVKEAYEQYF. CDR3 DNA sequence: TGCAGCGTTGTTAAAGAGGCCTACGAGCAGTACTTC.

The genes are TRBV7-8 and TRBJ2-3, with TRBD1 matching 7 bases. Germline CDR1 reads SGHVS; CDR2 reads FQNEAQ. V shed 5 bases and J 0 bases; nucleotides not matched to a gene: 5. The CDR3 length is 15 residues. CDR3 sequence reads: CASSRGQSSTDTQYF. In DNA form, the CDR3 reads TGTGCCAGCAGCCGGGGACAGTCTAGCACAGATACGCAGTATTTT.